This T cell receptor beta chain was sequenced for a study of T cells in localized non-small cell lung cancer. Details on this clone: Its antigen is unknown.

Study outcomes and limitations: Adjacent lung was found to contain a median approximately 60 of the top 100 tumor clones. Longer overall survival was associated with a higher density of T cells in the blood. Sequencing was restricted to one tumor region; therefore, heterogeneity remains possible. Compared with tumor, uninvolved adjacent lung displayed greater T cell clonality, ranking highest overall.

V shed 5 bases and J 4 bases; nucleotides not matched to a gene: 7. CDR3 length: 14 amino acids. The germline V gene has CDR1 MNHEY and CDR2 SMNVEV (reference sequence). The repertoire was sequenced with immunoSEQ multiplex PCR; TCRdb's copy has only in-frame clones and lacks some. The repertoire holds around 96,000 clones, roughly 93% seen once, with roughly 4.3% in the top ten. The receptor was derived from a woman between 35 and 70 years old with stage II squamous cell lung carcinoma. The chain couples TRBV27 to TRBJ1-1; TRBD1 agrees at 7 bases. The sample here was PBMCs, taken before any cancer treatment. In nucleotides, the CDR3 is TGTGCCAGCAGTGGCTCAGGGGGGAGCACTGAAGCTTTCTTT. It specifies CASSGSGGSTEAFF.